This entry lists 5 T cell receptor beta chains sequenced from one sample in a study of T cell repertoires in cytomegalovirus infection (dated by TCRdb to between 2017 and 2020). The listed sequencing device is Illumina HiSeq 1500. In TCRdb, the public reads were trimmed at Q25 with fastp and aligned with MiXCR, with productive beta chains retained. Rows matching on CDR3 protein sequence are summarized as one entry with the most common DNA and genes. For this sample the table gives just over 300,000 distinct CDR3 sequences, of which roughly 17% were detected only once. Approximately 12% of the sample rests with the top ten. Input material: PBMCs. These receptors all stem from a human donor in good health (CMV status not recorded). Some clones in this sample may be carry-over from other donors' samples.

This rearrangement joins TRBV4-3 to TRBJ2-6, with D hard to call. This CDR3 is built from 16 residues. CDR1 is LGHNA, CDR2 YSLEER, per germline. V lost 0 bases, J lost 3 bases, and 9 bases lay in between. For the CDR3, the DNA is TGCGCCAGCAGCCAAGATCGAAACCTTGGGGCCAACGTCCTGACTTTC. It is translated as CASSQDRNLGANVLTF.

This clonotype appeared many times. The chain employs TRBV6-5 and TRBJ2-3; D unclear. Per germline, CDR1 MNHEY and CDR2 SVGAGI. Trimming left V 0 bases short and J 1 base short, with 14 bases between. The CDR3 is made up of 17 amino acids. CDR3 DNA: TGTGCCAGCAGTTACTCGTCGTCCCCGCTCGGCACAGATACGCAGTATTTT. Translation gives CASSYSSSPLGTDTQYF.

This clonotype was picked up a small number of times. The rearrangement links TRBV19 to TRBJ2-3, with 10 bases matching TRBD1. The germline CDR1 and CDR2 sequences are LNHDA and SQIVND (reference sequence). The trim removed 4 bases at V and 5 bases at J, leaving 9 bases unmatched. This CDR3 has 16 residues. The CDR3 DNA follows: TGTGCCAGTAGTAAGCCGGGACAGGGGATCTTAGATACGCAGTATTTT. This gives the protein CASSKPGQGILDTQYF.

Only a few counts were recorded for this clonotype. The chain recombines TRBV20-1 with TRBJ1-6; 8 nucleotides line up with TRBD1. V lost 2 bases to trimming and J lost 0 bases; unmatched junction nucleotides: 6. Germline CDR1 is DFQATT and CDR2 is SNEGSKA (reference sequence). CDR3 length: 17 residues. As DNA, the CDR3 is TGCAGTGCTAGATACCGGGACAGGAGCTCCTATAATTCACCCCTCCACTTT. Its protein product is CSARYRDRSSYNSPLHF.

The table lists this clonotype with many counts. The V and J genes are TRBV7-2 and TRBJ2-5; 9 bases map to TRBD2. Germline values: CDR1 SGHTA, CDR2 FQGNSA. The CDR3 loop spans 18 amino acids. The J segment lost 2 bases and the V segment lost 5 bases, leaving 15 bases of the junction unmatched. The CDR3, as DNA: TGTGCCAGCAGCCCTTCAGGAGTGGTAGCGGGGGTACAAGAGACCCAGTACTTC. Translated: CASSPSGVVAGVQETQYF.